Following are 5 T cell receptor beta chains from one sample sequenced in a study of blood T cells in healthy people across ages (dated by TCRdb to 2015 to 2017). The library was produced with 5' RACE. Sequencing was performed on an Illumina HiSeq 2500. The second PCR ran for about 6 to 11 cycles and used a J-beta primer mix along with a sample-barcoded 5' primer. TCRdb reworked the public reads: Q25 trimming with fastp, MiXCR clone assembly, productive beta chains retained. Each entry is one CDR3 protein sequence, shown with its most common DNA and genes. The sample table records roughly 1.5 million distinct CDR3 sequences; roughly 43% of these occur just once. The ten top clones hold roughly 3.7% of the sample. The sequenced sample consisted of blood. The receptor set was obtained from a woman under 30 in good health.

The sample holds a few counts of this clonotype. This chain joins TRBV10-3 and TRBJ2-1; unclear D gene. Germline values: CDR1 ENHRY, CDR2 SYGVKD. The CDR3 is made up of 16 amino acids. V gave up 0 bases and J gave up 0 bases, with 9 bases separating them. CDR3 region: CAISESGVSSYNEQFF. CDR3 DNA: TGTGCCATCAGTGAGTCTGGCGTTAGCTCCTACAATGAGCAGTTCTTC.

The chain joins TRBV5-1 to TRBJ1-2; perhaps TRBD1 as D (5 bases). Trimming removed 3 bases at V and 4 bases at J, with 16 bases between. CDR1 SGHRS and CDR2 YFSETQ come from the germline V gene. This CDR3 has 15 amino acids. The CDR3 sequence: CASSWEPGPAYGYTF. DNA of the CDR3: TGCGCCAGCAGCTGGGAGCCAGGGCCAGCCTATGGCTACACCTTC.

This clonotype was picked up a small number of times. The rearrangement links TRBV6-1 to TRBJ1-2; 7 nucleotides match TRBD1. V shed 3 bases and J 4 bases; nucleotides not matched to a gene: 8. Looked up from germline, CDR1 is MNHNS and CDR2 is SASEGT. The CDR3 extends over 15 amino acids. This chain's CDR3 is CASSETGTVFYGYTF. The CDR3 DNA follows: TGTGCCAGCAGTGAGACCGGGACAGTCTTCTATGGCTACACCTTC.

V is TRBV24-1 and J is TRBJ2-1; 8 bases fit TRBD2. TRBJ2-7 explains the end of the DNA better; the J call may be wrong. The V gene's germline CDR1 is KGHDR and CDR2 SFDVKD. There are 15 residues in the CDR3. CDR3 DNA sequence: TGTGCCACCAGTGACCCGACTAGCGCGGGTGATGAGCAGTACTTC. Protein product: CATSDPTSAGDEQYF.

This clonotype has only a few counts. The genes are TRBV6-5 and TRBJ1-2; a weak D match, TRBD1 (6 bases). The CDR3 consists of 14 residues. The V gene's germline CDR1 is MNHEY and CDR2 SVGAGI. Trimming removed 5 bases from V and 7 bases from J, with 17 bases in between. The CDR3 DNA is TGTGCCAGCAGTCAGGTCCGGGACAATGCTGGCTACACCTTC. Protein product: CASSQVRDNAGYTF.